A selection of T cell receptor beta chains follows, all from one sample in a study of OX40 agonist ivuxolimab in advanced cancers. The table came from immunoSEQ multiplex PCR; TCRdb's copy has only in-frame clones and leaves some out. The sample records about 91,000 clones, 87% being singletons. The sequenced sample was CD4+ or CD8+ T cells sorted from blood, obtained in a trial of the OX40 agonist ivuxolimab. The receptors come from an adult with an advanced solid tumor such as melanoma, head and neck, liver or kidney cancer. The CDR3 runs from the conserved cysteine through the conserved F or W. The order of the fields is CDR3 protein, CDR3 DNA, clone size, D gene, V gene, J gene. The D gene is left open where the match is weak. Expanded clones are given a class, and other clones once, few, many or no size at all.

CDR3: CASKIGTPNNQPQHF; DNA: TGTGCCAGTAAGATCGGGACACCTAACAATCAGCCCCAGCATTTT; size: -; D: -; V: TRBV19; J: TRBJ1-5
CDR3: CASSPPGSGIGTQYF; DNA: TGTGCCAGCTCACCACCGGGTAGCGGGATTGGTACGCAGTATTTT; size: -; D: TRBD2; V: TRBV18; J: TRBJ2-3
CDR3: CASSPGLSTYEQYF; DNA: TGTGCCAGCAGCCCGGGACTGTCGACCTACGAGCAGTACTTC; size: few; D: -; V: TRBV5-4; J: TRBJ2-7
CDR3: CASSAGNYGYTF; DNA: TGTGCCAGCAGTGCAGGGAACTATGGCTACACCTTC; size: -; D: -; V: TRBV6-4; J: TRBJ1-2
CDR3: CASSRDRGEGYTF; DNA: TGCGCCAGCAGCAGGGACAGGGGCGAGGGCTACACCTTC; size: few; D: TRBD1; V: TRBV5-1; J: TRBJ1-2
CDR3: CSATQNNGYTF; DNA: TGCAGTGCTACACAGAATAATGGCTACACCTTC; size: -; D: -; V: TRBV20-1; J: TRBJ1-2
CDR3: CASSQTYSFNYNSPLHF; DNA: TGCGCCAGCAGCCAAACTTACTCCTTTAACTATAATTCACCCCTCCACTTT; size: -; D: -; V: TRBV4-1; J: TRBJ1-6
CDR3: CASRGPLRDTEAFF; DNA: TGCGCCAGCAGGGGTCCCCTTAGGGACACTGAAGCTTTCTTT; size: -; D: -; V: TRBV4-1; J: TRBJ1-1
CDR3: CASSVASTSGGAPDTQYF; DNA: TGTGCCAGCAGCGTAGCTTCGACTAGCGGGGGGGCTCCAGATACGCAGTATTTT; size: -; D: TRBD2; V: TRBV9; J: TRBJ2-3
CDR3: CASSETATNEKLFF; DNA: TGTGCCAGCAGCGAGACAGCAACTAATGAAAAACTGTTTTTT; size: -; D: -; V: TRBV4-2; J: TRBJ1-4
CDR3: CASSKGEETEAFF; DNA: TGTGCCAGCTCAAAGGGAGAGGAGACTGAAGCTTTCTTT; size: -; D: -; V: TRBV18; J: TRBJ1-1
CDR3: CASSQGPRGSETQYF; DNA: TGCGCCAGCAGCCAAGGGCCCAGGGGTTCAGAGACCCAGTACTTC; size: once; D: -; V: TRBV4-3; J: TRBJ2-5
CDR3: CSFRTGGGQETQYF; DNA: TGCAGCTTCCGGACAGGGGGCGGTCAAGAGACCCAGTACTTC; size: -; D: TRBD1; V: TRBV29-1; J: TRBJ2-5
CDR3: CASSLQSGSGYTF; DNA: TGTGCCAGCAGCTTACAGTCGGGTTCTGGCTACACCTTC; size: -; D: -; V: TRBV7-2; J: TRBJ1-2
CDR3: CASSLAGGFTEAFF; DNA: TGCGCCAGCAGCTTAGCAGGGGGCTTTACTGAAGCTTTCTTT; size: -; D: TRBD1; V: TRBV5-1; J: TRBJ1-1
CDR3: CASSLAEGAGFEQPQHF; DNA: TGTGCCAGCAGCTTGGCCGAGGGGGCGGGGTTCGAACAGCCCCAGCATTTT; size: -; D: TRBD1; V: TRBV5-6; J: TRBJ1-5
CDR3: CASNKGRMSGNYGYTF; DNA: TGTGCCAGTAACAAGGGACGGATGAGTGGGAACTATGGCTACACCTTC; size: -; D: -; V: TRBV19; J: TRBJ1-2
CDR3: CASSLKGSASGGESYEQYF; DNA: TGTGCCAGCAGCTTAAAGGGGTCGGCTAGTGGGGGGGAGTCCTACGAGCAGTACTTC; size: few; D: TRBD2; V: TRBV7-6; J: TRBJ2-7
CDR3: CASSLEWDSQETQYF; DNA: TGTGCCAGCAGCTTGGAGTGGGACTCCCAAGAGACCCAGTACTTC; size: -; D: -; V: TRBV5-5; J: TRBJ2-5
CDR3: CASSLEPGQFFYGYTF; DNA: TGCGCCAGCAGCTTGGAGCCGGGACAGTTTTTCTATGGCTACACCTTC; size: -; D: TRBD1; V: TRBV5-1; J: TRBJ1-2
CDR3: CASSSLRTGGFADTQYF; DNA: TGTGCCAGCAGTTCATTACGGACAGGGGGCTTCGCAGATACGCAGTATTTT; size: -; D: TRBD1; V: TRBV27; J: TRBJ2-3
CDR3: CASSRTGGGQPQHF; DNA: TGTGCCAGCAGTCGTACTGGGGGTGGTCAGCCCCAGCATTTT; size: -; D: -; V: TRBV7-3; J: TRBJ1-5
CDR3: CASSPGQSLTYSPLHF; DNA: TGCGCCAGCAGCCCCGGACAGTCCCTTACCTATTCACCCCTCCACTTT; size: -; D: -; V: TRBV5-1; J: TRBJ1-6
CDR3: CASSLGGGGPYNEQFF; DNA: TGCGCCAGCAGCTTGGGCGGGGGTGGCCCCTACAATGAGCAGTTCTTC; size: -; D: TRBD2; V: TRBV5-1; J: TRBJ2-1
CDR3: CASSLGQGGHGYTF; DNA: TGCGCCAGCAGCTTGGGGCAGGGGGGCCATGGCTACACCTTC; size: -; D: TRBD1; V: TRBV5-1; J: TRBJ1-2
CDR3: CASSTSGTGEETQYF; DNA: TGCGCCAGCAGCACGTCCGGGACAGGGGAAGAGACCCAGTACTTC; size: -; D: TRBD1; V: TRBV5-1; J: TRBJ2-5
CDR3: CASSLETSSTDTQYF; DNA: TGTGCCAGCAGCTTAGAGACCTCTAGCACAGATACGCAGTATTTT; size: few; D: -; V: TRBV11-1; J: TRBJ2-3
CDR3: CASSLAPGGRGQPQHF; DNA: TGTGCCAGCAGCTTGGCACCCGGGGGTCGTGGGCAGCCCCAGCATTTT; size: -; D: -; V: TRBV5-6; J: TRBJ1-5
CDR3: CASSDRAPGAQYF; DNA: TGTGCCAGCAGTGACCGGGCCCCAGGGGCCCAGTACTTC; size: -; D: -; V: TRBV6-5; J: TRBJ2-5
CDR3: CASSPTGEAGQKLFF; DNA: TGTGCCAGCAGCCCCACGGGGGAGGCTGGTCAAAAACTGTTTTTT; size: -; D: -; V: TRBV5-5; J: TRBJ1-4
CDR3: CASSPSNGGDQFF; DNA: TGTGCCAGCTCACCATCAAACGGGGGGGACCAGTTCTTC; size: -; D: TRBD2; V: TRBV18; J: TRBJ2-1
CDR3: CASRTTQVAGELFF; DNA: TGTGCCAGCAGAACAACACAGGTTGCCGGGGAGCTGTTTTTT; size: -; D: -; V: TRBV6-5; J: TRBJ2-2
CDR3: CASSLERTGGEKLFF; DNA: TGCGCCAGCAGCTTGGAGCGTACAGGGGGTGAAAAACTGTTTTTT; size: -; D: TRBD1; V: TRBV5-1; J: TRBJ1-4
CDR3: CASSLGDRYQETQYF; DNA: TGTGCCAGCAGCCTAGGGGACAGGTACCAAGAGACCCAGTACTTC; size: -; D: TRBD1; V: TRBV14; J: TRBJ2-5
CDR3: CATSRDLRDGYTF; DNA: TGTGCCACCAGCAGAGATCTCAGGGATGGCTACACCTTC; size: once; D: -; V: TRBV15; J: TRBJ1-2
CDR3: CASSLGLAGYYEQYF; DNA: TGTGCCAGCAGCTTAGGACTAGCGGGGTACTACGAGCAGTACTTC; size: -; D: TRBD2; V: TRBV11-2; J: TRBJ2-7
CDR3: CASSLGQINKKLFF; DNA: TGTGCCAGCAGTTTGGGACAGATTAACAAAAAACTGTTTTTT; size: -; D: TRBD1; V: TRBV28; J: TRBJ1-4
CDR3: CASTDRGQGGGGYTF; DNA: TGTGCCAGCACTGACCGAGGACAGGGAGGTGGCGGCTACACCTTC; size: -; D: TRBD1; V: TRBV25-1; J: TRBJ1-2
CDR3: CASGDRTTDTQYF; DNA: TGTGCCAGCGGTGACAGGACCACAGATACGCAGTATTTT; size: -; D: -; V: TRBV14; J: TRBJ2-3
CDR3: CASSLQTPSTDTQYF; DNA: TGTGCCAGCAGCTTACAGACCCCTAGCACAGATACGCAGTATTTT; size: -; D: -; V: TRBV7-2; J: TRBJ2-3
CDR3: CATDRDRTYEQYF; DNA: TGTGCCACAGACCGGGACAGAACCTACGAGCAGTACTTC; size: few; D: TRBD1; V: TRBV19; J: TRBJ2-7
CDR3: CASSSPDPNTEAFF; DNA: TGCGCCAGCAGCTCCCCGGACCCGAACACTGAAGCTTTCTTT; size: -; D: -; V: TRBV5-1; J: TRBJ1-1
CDR3: CASSFRTGGRSAEQFF; DNA: TGTGCCAGCAGCTTTAGAACGGGGGGGCGTTCTGCTGAGCAGTTCTTC; size: -; D: TRBD2; V: TRBV11-3; J: TRBJ2-1
CDR3: CASSIDPAGQGAFF; DNA: TGTGCCAGTAGTATAGATCCAGCAGGACAGGGTGCTTTCTTT; size: -; D: TRBD1; V: TRBV19; J: TRBJ1-1
CDR3: CASSPLTVNTEAFF; DNA: TGTGCCAGCTCACCACTTACGGTGAACACTGAAGCTTTCTTT; size: -; D: -; V: TRBV18; J: TRBJ1-1
CDR3: CASSLAGFEQFF; DNA: TGCGCCAGCAGCTTGGCAGGGTTTGAGCAGTTCTTC; size: -; D: -; V: TRBV5-1; J: TRBJ2-1
CDR3: CASSRLGTGELFF; DNA: TGTGCCAGCAGCCGCCTAGGGACCGGGGAGCTGTTTTTT; size: -; D: -; V: TRBV7-2; J: TRBJ2-2
CDR3: CASSLQRGGPDTQYF; DNA: TGTGCCAGCAGCTTACAGCGGGGGGGCCCAGATACGCAGTATTTT; size: -; D: TRBD2; V: TRBV7-2; J: TRBJ2-3
CDR3: CATHRSRLTGELFF; DNA: TGTGCCACACACCGGTCGAGACTCACCGGGGAGCTGTTTTTT; size: -; D: -; V: TRBV6-5; J: TRBJ2-2
CDR3: CASTPLGKAGAYNEQFF; DNA: TGTGCCAGCACCCCCTTGGGCAAAGCGGGGGCGTACAATGAGCAGTTCTTC; size: -; D: TRBD2; V: TRBV16; J: TRBJ2-1
CDR3: CASSISGGAGETQYF; DNA: TGTGCCAGCAGCATTAGCGGGGGGGCCGGAGAGACCCAGTACTTC; size: once; D: TRBD2; V: TRBV9; J: TRBJ2-5
CDR3: CASTTPGATEAFF; DNA: TGTGCCAGCACCACCCCCGGGGCCACTGAAGCTTTCTTT; size: -; D: -; V: TRBV28; J: TRBJ1-1
CDR3: CASSPGSSGNTIYF; DNA: TGCGCCAGCAGCCCGGGATCCTCTGGAAACACCATATATTTT; size: -; D: -; V: TRBV5-1; J: TRBJ1-3
CDR3: CAIMGDHDTQYF; DNA: TGTGCCATCATGGGGGACCACGATACGCAGTATTTT; size: -; D: -; V: TRBV10-3; J: TRBJ2-3
CDR3: CASSSSDSLQYF; DNA: TGTGCCAGCAGCTCGTCTGACAGCTTACAGTACTTC; size: -; D: -; V: TRBV7-2; J: TRBJ2-7
CDR3: CASSSGGSNYGYTF; DNA: TGCGCCAGCAGCTCTGGGGGATCTAACTATGGCTACACCTTC; size: -; D: -; V: TRBV5-1; J: TRBJ1-2
CDR3: CASSPTTGTHYGYTF; DNA: TGCGCCAGCAGCCCAACCACAGGGACCCACTATGGCTACACCTTC; size: -; D: -; V: TRBV5-1; J: TRBJ1-2
CDR3: CASSTRQATNEKLFF; DNA: TGTGCCAGTAGTACAAGACAAGCAACTAATGAAAAACTGTTTTTT; size: -; D: -; V: TRBV19; J: TRBJ1-4
CDR3: CASREGLQETQYF; DNA: TGTGCCAGCAGGGAGGGCCTTCAAGAGACCCAGTACTTC; size: -; D: -; V: TRBV7-3; J: TRBJ2-5